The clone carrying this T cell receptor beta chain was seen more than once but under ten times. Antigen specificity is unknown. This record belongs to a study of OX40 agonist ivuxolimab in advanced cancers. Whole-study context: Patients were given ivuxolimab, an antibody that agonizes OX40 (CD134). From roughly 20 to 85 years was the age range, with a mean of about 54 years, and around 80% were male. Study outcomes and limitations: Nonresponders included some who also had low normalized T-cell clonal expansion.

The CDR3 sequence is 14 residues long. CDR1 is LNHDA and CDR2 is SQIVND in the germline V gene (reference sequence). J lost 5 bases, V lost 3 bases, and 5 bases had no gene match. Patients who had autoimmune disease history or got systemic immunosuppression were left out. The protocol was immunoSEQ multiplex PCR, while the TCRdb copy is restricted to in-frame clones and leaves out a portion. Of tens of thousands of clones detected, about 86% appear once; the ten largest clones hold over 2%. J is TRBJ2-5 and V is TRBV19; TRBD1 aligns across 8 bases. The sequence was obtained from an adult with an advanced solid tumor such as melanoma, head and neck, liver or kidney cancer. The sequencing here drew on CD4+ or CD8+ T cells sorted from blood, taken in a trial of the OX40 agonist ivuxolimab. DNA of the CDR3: TGTGCCAGTAGTATCAGGGGGCTTGAGGAGACCCAGTACTTC. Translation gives CASSIRGLEETQYF.